The 25 T cell receptor beta chains below come from one sample, sequenced in a study of cytotoxic CD8 clonotypes in ibrutinib-treated CLL. This table comes from immunoSEQ multiplex PCR, and its TCRdb copy is limited to in-frame clones, with some not included. The profile shows about 130,000 clones, under 90% of them singletons. The material was PBMCs, obtained after 24 months of ibrutinib treatment. These receptors were obtained from a human donor with chronic lymphocytic leukemia.

The genes are TRBV5-4 and TRBJ2-6; 8 bases line up with TRBD1. This CDR3 is built from 17 residues. The J segment lost 2 bases and the V segment lost 2 bases, leaving 6 bases of the junction unmatched. CDR1 and CDR2 from the germline V gene are SGHNT and YYREEE (reference sequence). CDR3: CASSFWTGLAGANVLTF. Written as DNA, the CDR3 is TGTGCCAGCAGCTTTTGGACAGGGTTGGCTGGGGCCAACGTCCTGACTTTC.

The chain has TRBV6-1 and TRBJ2-7; 12 bases are a match to TRBD2. Germline V lookup: CDR1 MNHNS, CDR2 SASEGT. Trimming took 6 bases from V and 3 from J; bases not matched to a gene: 6. The CDR3 loop spans 15 amino acids. This CDR3 reads CASSPWTSGDYEQYF. CDR3 nucleotides: TGTGCCAGCAGCCCGTGGACTAGCGGGGACTACGAGCAGTACTTC.

J is TRBJ1-1 and V is TRBV9; D may be TRBD1 (6 bases). V lost 4 bases and J lost 6, with 16 bases in between. The CDR3 has 14 amino acids. The germline V gene has CDR1 SGDLS and CDR2 YYNGEE. CDR3 residues: CASSPKRQASEAFF. CDR3 DNA sequence: TGTGCCAGCAGCCCCAAGAGACAGGCTTCTGAAGCTTTCTTT.

CDR3 sequence (DNA): TGTGCCAGCAGCCAAAGTGGACAGGGAGGTGGCTACACCTTC. As protein: CASSQSGQGGGYTF. The chain joins TRBV7-3 to TRBJ1-2, with 8 bases fitting TRBD1. The CDR3 contains 14 residues. The germline V gene has CDR1 SGHTA and CDR2 FQGTGA. V was pared by 5 bases and J by 7 bases, with 9 bases of the junction left unmatched.

The rearrangement joins TRBV12-2 to TRBJ1-3. TRBV12-2 is deemed a pseudogene. The CDR3 has 14 amino acids. CDR3 nucleotide sequence: TGTGCAAGTCCCGACCGTCGCTCTGGAAACACCATATATTTT. Its protein product is CASPDRRSGNTIYF.

The chain's CDR3 is CASSPQQGGKTNEKLFF. The CDR3 bases are TGTGCCAGCTCACCACAACAGGGCGGGAAAACTAATGAAAAACTGTTTTTT. The genes are TRBV18 and TRBJ1-4; the D gene is possibly TRBD1 (6 bases). This CDR3 spans 17 amino acids. Per the germline V gene, CDR1 is KGHSH and CDR2 is LQKENI. V lost 1 base and J lost 1, with 13 bases in between.

This chain joins TRBV4-3 and TRBJ1-6, with TRBD1 matching 8 bases. In germline, CDR1 is LGHNA, CDR2 YSLEER. This CDR3 contains 18 residues. V shed 0 bases, J shed 7 bases, and the junction held 11 bases outside the gene matches. CDR3 sequence reads: CASSQDSPRTGFNSPLHF. As DNA, the CDR3 is TGCGCCAGCAGCCAAGATTCACCCAGGACAGGGTTCAATTCACCCCTCCACTTT.

The chain recombines TRBV2 with TRBJ2-1, with 8 bases lining up with TRBD2. Germline V gene data show CDR1 as SNHLY and CDR2 as FYNNEI. J gave up 12 bases and V 6 bases, and 13 bases lay outside the gene matches. CDR3 length: 14 amino acids. The CDR3 DNA follows: TGTGCCAGCAGGTTGGGACTAGGCGACAGAGGGCAGTTCTTC. Protein product: CASRLGLGDRGQFF.

J is TRBJ2-7 and V is TRBV2; 7 bases agree with TRBD1. The germline V gene has CDR1 SNHLY and CDR2 FYNNEI. The CDR3 loop spans 14 amino acids. The junction had 5 bases not matched to a gene; V was cut back by 3 bases and J by 3 bases. The CDR3 reads CASSDGQAYYEQYF. The CDR3 DNA sequence: TGTGCCAGCAGTGACGGACAGGCATACTACGAGCAGTACTTC.

The chain has TRBV15 and TRBJ1-2; 9 bases map to TRBD1. Trimming cost V 1 base and J 7 bases; bases outside gene matches: 4. The germline gives CDR1 LNHNV, CDR2 YYDKDF (reference sequence). CDR3 size: 14 residues. Here the CDR3 DNA reads TGTGCCACCAGCAGAGTAGACAGGGGGGTTGGCTACACCTTC. It specifies CATSRVDRGVGYTF.

This chain uses TRBV6-5 with TRBJ2-7, with D perhaps matching TRBD2 (6 bases). The V gene's germline CDR1 is MNHEY and CDR2 SVGAGI. The ends were cut back, 10 bases at V and 1 base at J, with 14 bases in the middle. The CDR3 has 13 amino acids. The CDR3 is CATGGGASYEQYF. CDR3 DNA sequence: TGTGCCACTGGCGGCGGGGCTTCCTACGAGCAGTACTTC.

This chain uses TRBV6-5 with TRBJ2-5, with D hard to call. The germline CDR1 and CDR2 sequences are MNHEY and SVGAGI. This CDR3 has 13 amino acids. V was trimmed by 2 bases and J by 7 bases, leaving 11 bases between them. The chain's CDR3 is CASSYLRWGTQYF. The CDR3 bases are TGTGCCAGCAGTTACCTCCGGTGGGGGACCCAGTACTTC.

V and J are TRBV7-8 and TRBJ2-1; 8 bases agree with TRBD2. This CDR3 has 15 amino acids. Trimming took 6 bases from V and 7 from J; bases not matched to a gene: 11. Germline loops: CDR1 SGHVS, CDR2 FQNEAQ. The chain's CDR3 is CASSSRSGKRNEQFF. The CDR3 nucleotides read TGTGCCAGCAGTTCTCGTAGCGGGAAGCGGAATGAGCAGTTCTTC.

The rearrangement links TRBV5-8 to TRBJ1-1; no clear D. The CDR3 sequence is 13 residues long. Germline V lookup: CDR1 SGHTS, CDR2 YDEGEE. V shed 3 bases and J shed 0 bases, with 6 bases lying between them. CDR3 protein: CASSSQLNTEAFF. The DNA of the CDR3 is TGTGCCAGCAGCTCCCAGCTGAACACTGAAGCTTTCTTT.

This clone was observed a few times. The chain combines TRBV5-4 with TRBJ2-7; the match to TRBD1 covers 8 bases. Germline V gives CDR1 SGHNT, CDR2 YYREEE (reference sequence). The V and J ends lost 0 bases and 4 bases, in that order; junction bases with no gene match: 3. This CDR3 contains 14 residues. Here the CDR3 DNA reads TGTGCCAGCAGCTTGGGACAGGGGAAGTACGAGCAGTACTTC. This translates into CASSLGQGKYEQYF.

The chain joins TRBV10-1 to TRBJ2-2; 7 bases align to TRBD2. The germline CDR1 and CDR2 sequences are WNHNN and SYGVQD (reference sequence). The ends lost 6 bases at V and 5 bases at J; junction bases unmatched: 15. The CDR3 loop spans 17 amino acids. The CDR3 nucleotides read TGCGCCAGCAGCGTGCGTCTCGGGCGGGGGTCGACCGGGGAGCTGTTTTTT. The encoded protein is CASSVRLGRGSTGELFF.

For this clone: The conserved phenylalanine or tryptophan normally closing the CDR3 is absent here, so this likely arose from a read error. This chain joins TRBV30 and TRBJ1-2; D possibly corresponds to TRBD1 (5 bases). This CDR3 spans 11 amino acids. Germline CDR1 is GTSNPN and CDR2 is SVGIG (reference sequence). Trimming removed 2 bases from V and 9 bases from J, with 10 bases in between. The CDR3 region is CAWSPRDRYTS. CDR3 DNA: TGTGCCTGGAGTCCCAGGGATCGCTACACCTCC.

This rearrangement joins TRBV12-5 to TRBJ1-4; D is unresolved. Germline-derived CDR1 and CDR2 are LGHNT and FRNRAP. The V and J ends lost 0 bases and 0 bases respectively, with 8 bases between them. CDR3 length: 16 residues. CDR3 residues: CASGLVVGATNEKLFF. The CDR3 DNA reads as TGTGCTAGTGGTTTGGTGGTCGGGGCAACTAATGAAAAACTGTTTTTT. The full variable domain, completed using reference TRBV12-5 and TRBJ1-4, is DARVTQTPRHKVTEMGQEVTMRCQPILGHNTVFWYRQTMMQGLELLAYFRNRAPLDDSGMPKDRFSAEMPDATLATLKIQPSEPRDSAVYFCASGLVVGATNEKLFFGSGTQLSVL.

The rearrangement uses TRBV5-4 and TRBJ1-1, with D possibly being TRBD1 (5 bases). The CDR3 extends over 14 amino acids. V was clipped by 1 base and J by 1 base, with 8 bases between them. Germline V gene data show CDR1 as SGHNT and CDR2 as YYREEE (reference sequence). In DNA, the CDR3 is TGTGCCAGCAGCTTGATTACAGGGAACACTGAAGCTTTCTTT. Its translation is CASSLITGNTEAFF.

This rearrangement joins TRBV6-1 to TRBJ1-1; D gene uncertain. This CDR3 spans 14 amino acids. V was pared by 1 base and J by 7 bases, with 13 bases between. Germline assignment: CDR1 MNHNS and CDR2 SASEGT. CDR3 amino acids: CASSEGPGDFEAFF. The DNA for the CDR3 is TGTGCCAGCAGTGAAGGGCCCGGTGACTTTGAAGCTTTCTTT.

This sequence joins TRBV2 and TRBJ2-3; no definite D call. V lost 8 bases, J lost 1 base, and 4 bases lay in between. CDR1 is SNHLY, CDR2 FYNNEI, per germline. There are 11 residues in the CDR3. The CDR3, as DNA: TGTGCCAGCTGGGGCACAGATACGCAGTATTTT. Amino acids: CASWGTDTQYF. The full variable domain, its missing parts supplied by reference TRBV2 and TRBJ2-3, is EPEVTQTPSHQVTQMGQEVILRCVPISNHLYFYWYRQILGQKVEFLVSFYNNEISEKSEIFDDQFSVERPDGSNFTLKIRSTKLEDSAMYFCASWGTDTQYFGPGTRLTVL.

The V call is TRBV6-1, the J call TRBJ1-3; D uncertain. This CDR3 region has 15 residues. The germline V and J ends were trimmed by 3 bases and 0 bases, with 9 bases remaining between them. Germline values: CDR1 MNHNS, CDR2 SASEGT. For the CDR3, the DNA is TGTGCCAGCAGTGAGACACGCTTCTCTGGAAACACCATATATTTT. As protein: CASSETRFSGNTIYF.

CDR3 sequence (DNA): TGTGCCAGTAGTCAAGAACGGACTAGCTCGGGGAAGACCCAGTACTTC. Translating gives CASSQERTSSGKTQYF. J is TRBJ2-5 and V is TRBV19; TRBD2 matches 8 bases. The ends lost 5 bases at V and 6 bases at J; junction bases unmatched: 14. Germline CDR1 LNHDA, CDR2 SQIVND (reference sequence). CDR3 length: 16 residues.

The gene calls are TRBV4-2 and TRBJ2-5, with 10 nucleotides matching TRBD2. This CDR3 has 18 amino acids. Losses at the gene ends were 0 bases for V and 2 bases for J; bases not matched to a gene: 9. In germline, CDR1 is LGHNA, CDR2 YNFKEQ. The CDR3 nucleotides read TGTGCCAGCAGCCAAGATCGGACGATAGCGGGGGGACAAGAGACCCAGTACTTC. Protein product: CASSQDRTIAGGQETQYF.

Notes on this clone: The junction and the germline gene differ at one end; a read error may be behind it. J is TRBJ2-7 and V is TRBV2, with D perhaps matching TRBD1 or TRBD2 (7 bases each). The germline CDR1 and CDR2 sequences are SNHLY and FYNNEI. The CDR3 covers 15 residues. Written as DNA, the CDR3 is TGTGCCGGCAGTGAAGGGGAGGGGACAGAATACGAGCAGTACTTC. Translating gives CAGSEGEGTEYEQYF.